This T cell receptor (beta chain) derives from a study of control samples from healthy donors and cancer patients. Here immunoSEQ multiplex PCR was the method, and the copy in TCRdb shows in-frame clones only, minus some. The sample has roughly 120,000 clones, 70% to 90% seen once; the top ten hold under 2.5%. V lost 3 bases and J lost 0, with 4 bases in between. The CDR3 is 13 residues long. CDR1 is LGHDT, CDR2 YNNKEL, per germline (reference sequence). This receptor was obtained from a woman in her seventies in good health. Specimen: blood. This chain links TRBV3-1 (or the pseudogene TRBV3-2) with TRBJ2-3; D call uncertain. CDR3 DNA: TGTGCCAGCAGCCACGCAAGCACAGATACGCAGTATTTT. It yields the protein CASSHASTDTQYF.